The source of this TCR beta chain is a study of T cell responses to AZD1222 COVID-19 vaccine. The CDR3 is made up of 16 amino acids. Germline loops: CDR1 MGHDK, CDR2 SYGVNS. V lost 7 bases and J lost 4, with 22 bases in between. The method was immunoSEQ multiplex PCR; TCRdb's version includes in-frame clones alone and lacks a portion of them. The sample has tens of thousands of clones, roughly nine tenths seen once. This clone was picked up one time. The specimen comprised peripheral blood, sampled on day 0 of AZD1222 vaccination. The chain recombines TRBV25-1 with TRBJ2-5; tentative D call: TRBD2 (5 bases). This clonotype was obtained from an adult in good health. CDR3 sequence: CASTPQMRELGETQYF. In nucleotides, the CDR3 is TGTGCCAGCACCCCACAGATGAGGGAATTAGGAGAGACCCAGTACTTC.